The source of this T cell receptor (beta chain) is a study of blood T cells in healthy people across ages (dated by TCRdb to between 2014 and 2017). Concerning the study at large: Template switching captured roughly one uniquely barcoded TCR beta cDNA molecule per two T cells in model experiments. Age-related changes in TCR beta repertoire diversity were measured in the study by deep sequencing normalized with unique cDNA molecular identifiers. The donors were split into four age groups: young (average 16 years), middle-aged (roughly 42), aged (approximately 59) and long-lived (under 85). Using the same blood draw, the study looked at two additional independent replicas of 1 million unique cDNA reads for two donors, one aged 18 to 30 and the other aged 80 or older. To avoid experimental bias, donors of different ages were distributed randomly across sequencing lanes.

This clonotype was seen a handful of times. Which antigen it targets is not known. Qualities for individual bases were not recorded, and no much larger clone is one base off. The receptor library was made with 5' RACE. The sequencer listed for this sample is Illumina HiSeq 2500. A second roughly 7 to 11 cycle PCR used a sample-barcoded 5' primer and a J-beta primer mix. Each TCR beta cDNA molecule received a unique molecular identifier from a template-switch 5' adaptor carrying 12 random nucleotides. Each sample yielded at least 3 million CDR3-containing paired-end reads. First-strand cDNA synthesis was performed from all RNA using the Mint cDNA synthesis kit, with priming by a TRBC-specific oligonucleotide. Following uracil-DNA glycosylase treatment, all cDNA underwent a first 18-cycle PCR with the universal primers M1SS and BC2_uni_R. The authors' pipeline ran thus. Normalization of each sample was performed by random selection of 1 million high-quality reads, each carrying a distinct molecular identifier. Instead of being binned into consensus sequences, reads with shared molecular identifiers were discarded. MiTCR, run with a Q25 quality threshold and the strictest error-elimination algorithm, handled CDR3 identification, clonotype clustering and error correction. Lower-bound total TCR beta diversity was estimated with a nonparametric unseen species model using Euler transformation. TCRdb trimmed public reads at Q25 via fastp, called clones via MiXCR and kept in-frame beta chains. Duplicate CDR3 protein sequences are folded into a single record with the most common DNA and genes. The V and J calls, along with clone size, are taken from TCRdb and not from the paper's own processing. The sample includes 1.5 million to 2 million distinct CDR3 sequences, with 30% to 35% observed a single time. Approximately 11% of the sample is held by the ten biggest clonotypes.

Points the paper makes about the study in general: Donor CMV infection status was unknown, potentially confounding age-related changes in expanded clonotypes. Estimates of total diversity based on one million sequenced T cells were considered lower bounds and underestimates. Conclusive comparison of naive and antigen-experienced compartments was prevented by the profiling of bulk unsorted PBMCs. The long-lived group showed more naive CD4+ T cells, fewer expanded clones and increased TCR diversity than the aged group, suggesting age selection. Observed TCR beta diversity per million T cells fell roughly linearly with age, and a significant reduction was already apparent by age about 38. The percentage of naive T cells measured by flow cytometry correlated strongly with observed TCR beta diversity.

The donors were 40 or so Caucasian individuals from Russia, aged roughly 6 to 95 years, who were systemically healthy. Roughly 9.5 milliliters of peripheral blood were drawn from each donor into EDTA-treated Vacutainer tubes. Ficoll-Paque density-gradient centrifugation was used to isolate PBMCs, with at least 6.5 million per sample. Trizol reagent was used to extract total RNA from PBMCs, with at least 6 micrograms per sample. For every donor, an aliquot of PBMCs went through flow cytometry to measure the percentages of naive CD45RAhigh/CD27high T cells. V is cut by 0 bases and J by 1 base, and the space between the germline ends is 10 bases. From cysteine to phenylalanine, the CDR3 is 16 amino acids long. The read is trimmed to its CDR3 DNA, 48 bases read in frame from base 1. Reading the germline V gene (reference sequence) gives CDR1 LGHDT and CDR2 YNNKEL.

The source is a woman aged 25 to 39 in good health. Material: blood. Recombination connected TRBV3-1 to TRBJ2-1; the D gene cannot be resolved beyond TRBD1 or TRBD2, each matching 5 bases. The bases are TGTGCCAGCAGCCAAGATTTGGGGGAATCCTACAATGAGCAGTTCTTC. Its protein is CASSQDLGESYNEQFF.